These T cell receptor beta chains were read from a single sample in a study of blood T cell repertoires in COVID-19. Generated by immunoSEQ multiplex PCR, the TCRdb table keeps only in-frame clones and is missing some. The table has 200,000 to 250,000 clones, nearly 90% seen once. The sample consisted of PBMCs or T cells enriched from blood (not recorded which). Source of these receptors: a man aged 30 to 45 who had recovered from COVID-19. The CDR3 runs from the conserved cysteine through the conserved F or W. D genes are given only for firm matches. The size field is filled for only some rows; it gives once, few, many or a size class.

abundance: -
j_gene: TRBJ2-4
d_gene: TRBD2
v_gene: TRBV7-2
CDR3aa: CASSFHKGIAGWGLDIQYF
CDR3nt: TGTGCCAGCAGCTTCCACAAAGGGATAGCGGGTTGGGGATTGGACATTCAGTACTTC

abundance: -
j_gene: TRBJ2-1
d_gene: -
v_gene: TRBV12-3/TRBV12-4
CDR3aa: CASSLGVSEQFF
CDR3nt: TGTGCCAGCAGTTTGGGCGTTAGTGAGCAGTTCTTC

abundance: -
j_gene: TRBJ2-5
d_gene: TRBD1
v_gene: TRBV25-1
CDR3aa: CASSVPGGQETQYF
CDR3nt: TGTGCCAGCAGTGTCCCAGGGGGACAAGAGACCCAGTACTTC

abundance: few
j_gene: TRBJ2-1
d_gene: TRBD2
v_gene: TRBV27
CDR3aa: CASRPRGHSSGVSYNEQFF
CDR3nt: TGTGCCAGCAGACCTAGGGGCCATTCGAGCGGGGTTTCCTACAATGAGCAGTTCTTC

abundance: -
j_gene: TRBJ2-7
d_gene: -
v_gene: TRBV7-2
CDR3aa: CASSLGTRDYEQYF
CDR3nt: TGTGCCAGCAGCCTCGGGACACGGGACTACGAGCAGTACTTC

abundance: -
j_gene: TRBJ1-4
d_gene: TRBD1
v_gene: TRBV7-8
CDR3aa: CASSLGDRGGKLFF
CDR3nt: TGTGCCAGCAGCTTAGGGGACAGGGGAGGAAAACTGTTTTTT

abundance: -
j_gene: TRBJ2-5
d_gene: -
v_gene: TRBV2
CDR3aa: CASSEGRQGETQYF
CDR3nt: TGTGCCAGCAGTGAAGGCCGCCAGGGGGAGACCCAGTACTTC

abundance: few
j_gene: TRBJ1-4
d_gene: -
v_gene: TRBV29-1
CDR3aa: CSVDAGGSNEKLFF
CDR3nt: TGCAGCGTTGATGCGGGGGGATCTAATGAAAAACTGTTTTTT

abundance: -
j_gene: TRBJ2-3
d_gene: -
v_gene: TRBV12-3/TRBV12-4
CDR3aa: CASSLGRDTQYF
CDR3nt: TGTGCCAGCAGTTTGGGGAGAGATACGCAGTATTTT

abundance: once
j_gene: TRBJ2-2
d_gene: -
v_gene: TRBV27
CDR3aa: CASNPVPTGELFF
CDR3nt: TGTGCCAGCAACCCAGTCCCAACCGGGGAGCTGTTTTTT

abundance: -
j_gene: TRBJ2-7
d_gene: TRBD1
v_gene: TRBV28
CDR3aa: CASGPGQGIYEQYF
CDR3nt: TGTGCCAGCGGTCCGGGACAGGGGATTTACGAGCAGTACTTC

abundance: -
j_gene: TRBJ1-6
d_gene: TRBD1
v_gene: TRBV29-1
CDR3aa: CSVKTGSSYNSPLHF
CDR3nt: TGCAGCGTAAAGACAGGGAGCTCCTATAATTCACCCCTCCACTTT

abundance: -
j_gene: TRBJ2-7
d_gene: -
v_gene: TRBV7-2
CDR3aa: CASSQTGSSYEQYF
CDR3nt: TGTGCCAGCAGCCAGACAGGTTCCTCCTACGAGCAGTACTTC

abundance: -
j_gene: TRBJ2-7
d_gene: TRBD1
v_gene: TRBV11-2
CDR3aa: CASSTGTGIGEQYF
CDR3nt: TGTGCCAGCAGCACCGGGACAGGGATCGGCGAGCAGTACTTC

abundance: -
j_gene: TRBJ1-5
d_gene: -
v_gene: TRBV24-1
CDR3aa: CATSAFSGQPQHF
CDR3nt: TGTGCCACCAGTGCCTTTTCGGGGCAGCCCCAGCATTTT

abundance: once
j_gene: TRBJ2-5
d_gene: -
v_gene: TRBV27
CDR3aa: CASSFRQVEVGTQYF
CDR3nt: TGTGCCAGCAGTTTCCGACAGGTCGAGGTCGGGACCCAGTACTTC

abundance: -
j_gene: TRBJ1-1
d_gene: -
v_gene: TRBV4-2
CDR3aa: CASSQDGDSISGTEAFF
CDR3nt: TGTGCCAGCAGCCAAGACGGGGACTCAATATCTGGCACTGAAGCTTTCTTT

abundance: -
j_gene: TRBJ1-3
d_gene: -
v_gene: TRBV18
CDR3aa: CASSPSFFGHAGNTIYF
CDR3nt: TGTGCCAGCTCACCAAGTTTTTTTGGACACGCTGGAAACACCATATATTTT

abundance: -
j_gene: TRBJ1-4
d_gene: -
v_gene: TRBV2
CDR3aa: CASSERQINEKLFF
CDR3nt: TGTGCCAGCAGTGAAAGACAGATTAATGAAAAACTGTTTTTT

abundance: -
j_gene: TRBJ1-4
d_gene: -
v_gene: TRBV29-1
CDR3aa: CSVPGGATNEKLFF
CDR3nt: TGCAGCGTTCCAGGCGGGGCAACTAATGAAAAACTGTTTTTT

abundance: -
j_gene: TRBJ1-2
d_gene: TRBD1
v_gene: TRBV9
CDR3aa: CASSVGTGAPYTF
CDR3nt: TGTGCCAGCAGCGTTGGGACAGGGGCTCCCTACACCTTC

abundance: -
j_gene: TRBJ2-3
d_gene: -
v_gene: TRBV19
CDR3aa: CASSGRHVPSGTDTQYF
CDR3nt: TGTGCCAGTAGTGGACGACATGTCCCGTCGGGGACAGATACGCAGTATTTT

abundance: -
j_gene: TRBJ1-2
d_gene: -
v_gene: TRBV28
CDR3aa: CASYGSSYGYTF
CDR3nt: TGTGCCAGCTACGGGAGTTCTTATGGCTACACCTTC

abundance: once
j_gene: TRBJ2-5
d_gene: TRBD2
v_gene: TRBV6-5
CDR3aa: CASSYGGTRGETQYF
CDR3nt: TGTGCCAGCAGTTACGGAGGGACTAGGGGGGAGACCCAGTACTTC

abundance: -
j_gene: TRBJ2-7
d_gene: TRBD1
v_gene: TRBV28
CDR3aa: CASTPPGQVSYEQYF
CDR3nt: TGTGCCAGCACCCCCCCCGGACAGGTTTCGTACGAGCAGTACTTC

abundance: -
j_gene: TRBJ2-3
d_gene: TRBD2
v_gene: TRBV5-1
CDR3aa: CASSSGGRTDTQYF
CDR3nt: TGCGCCAGCAGCTCAGGCGGGAGGACAGATACGCAGTATTTT

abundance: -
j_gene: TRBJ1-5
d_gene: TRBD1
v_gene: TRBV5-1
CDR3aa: CASSLEGASNQPQHF
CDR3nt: TGCGCCAGCAGCTTGGAGGGGGCTAGCAATCAGCCCCAGCATTTT

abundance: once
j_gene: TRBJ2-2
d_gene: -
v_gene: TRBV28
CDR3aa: CASNPSGQQNTGELFF
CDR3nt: TGTGCCAGCAACCCATCGGGACAACAGAACACCGGGGAGCTGTTTTTT

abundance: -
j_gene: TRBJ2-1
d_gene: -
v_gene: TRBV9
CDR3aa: CASSTRLVSNEQFF
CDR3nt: TGTGCCAGCAGCACCCGACTAGTGTCGAATGAGCAGTTCTTC

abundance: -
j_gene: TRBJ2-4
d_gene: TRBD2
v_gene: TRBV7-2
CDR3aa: CASSLGASGRIGKNIQYF
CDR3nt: TGTGCCAGCAGCCTGGGGGCTAGCGGGAGGATCGGCAAAAACATTCAGTACTTC

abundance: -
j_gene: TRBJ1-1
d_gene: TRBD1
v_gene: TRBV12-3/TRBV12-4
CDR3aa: CASWDRMNTEAFF
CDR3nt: TGTGCCAGCTGGGACAGGATGAACACTGAAGCTTTCTTT

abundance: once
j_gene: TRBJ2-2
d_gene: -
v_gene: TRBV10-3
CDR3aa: CAISGGGQANTGELFF
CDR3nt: TGTGCCATCAGTGGGGGGGGACAGGCAAACACCGGGGAGCTGTTTTTT

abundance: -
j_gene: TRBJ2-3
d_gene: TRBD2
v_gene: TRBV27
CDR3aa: CASSTITSGGLDTQYF
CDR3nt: TGTGCCAGCAGTACTATTACTAGCGGGGGATTGGATACGCAGTATTTT

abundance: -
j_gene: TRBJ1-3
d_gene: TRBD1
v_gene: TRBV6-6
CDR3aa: CASRSPGTAGNTIYF
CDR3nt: TGTGCCAGCCGTAGCCCTGGGACAGCCGGAAACACCATATATTTT

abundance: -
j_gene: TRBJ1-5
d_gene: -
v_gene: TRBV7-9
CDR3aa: CASSLTEGFDQPQHF
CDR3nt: TGTGCCAGCAGCTTAACCGAGGGCTTCGATCAGCCCCAGCATTTT

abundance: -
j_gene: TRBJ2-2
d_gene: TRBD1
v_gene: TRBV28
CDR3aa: CASFGTGGFTGELFF
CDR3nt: TGTGCCAGCTTTGGGACAGGGGGCTTCACCGGGGAGCTGTTTTTT

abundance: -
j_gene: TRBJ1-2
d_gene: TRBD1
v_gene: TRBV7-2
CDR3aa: CASSSRQGFDGYTF
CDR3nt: TGTGCCAGCAGCTCGCGACAGGGATTTGATGGCTACACCTTC

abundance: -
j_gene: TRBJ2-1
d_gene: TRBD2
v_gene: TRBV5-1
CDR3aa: CASSFGPSGGSFSYNEQFF
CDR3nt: TGCGCCAGCAGCTTTGGGCCTAGCGGGGGGTCCTTCTCCTACAATGAGCAGTTCTTC

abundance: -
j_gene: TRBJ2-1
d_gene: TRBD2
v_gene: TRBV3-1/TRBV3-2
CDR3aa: CASSLGLAGTYNEQFF
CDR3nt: TGTGCCAGCAGCCTCGGACTAGCGGGCACCTACAATGAGCAGTTCTTC

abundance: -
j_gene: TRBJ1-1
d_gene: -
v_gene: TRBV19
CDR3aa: CASSPRRDTVGSMNTEAFF
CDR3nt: TGTGCCAGTAGTCCCAGGAGAGACACGGTGGGGAGTATGAACACTGAAGCTTTCTTT

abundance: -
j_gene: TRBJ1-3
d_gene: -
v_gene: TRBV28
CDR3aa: CASSLHIQGWENTIYF
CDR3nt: TGTGCCAGCAGTTTACATATCCAGGGCTGGGAAAACACCATATATTTT